Described below is a single T cell receptor beta chain sequence and its context. Germline V gene lookup returns CDR1 MNHEY and CDR2 SMNVEV (reference sequence). J lost 10 bases, V lost 5 bases, and 11 bases had no gene match. The CDR3 loop spans 15 amino acids. These data belong to a study of CD8 T cells in Susac syndrome. An amount of RNA that ranged from roughly 0.45 to 1 ug was reverse transcribed with random hexamers. Across 54 Vbeta and 13 Jbeta, immunoSEQ multiplex PCR amplified TCR beta CDR3. TCRdb reprocessed the immunoSEQ multiplex PCR reads via MiXCR and lists one record per CDR3 protein. The sample has some 300,000 distinct CDR3 sequences, about 85% seen once.

The sequenced sample was CD8+ T cells from PBMCs. The rearrangement links TRBV27 to TRBJ2-1; 10 nucleotides align to TRBD1. This TCR was recovered from a human donor with multiple sclerosis. CDR3 protein: CASSITGTGEYEQFF. DNA for the CDR3: TGTGCCAGCAGTATAACCGGGACAGGGGAATACGAGCAGTTCTTC.